This T cell receptor (beta chain) derives from a study of shared clonotypes between healthy human individuals. All the donors were Caucasian adults who lived in Nashville, Tennessee. Trimming pared 2 bases from V and 6 bases from J, leaving 13 bases between. Germline loops: CDR1 MNHEY, CDR2 SMNVEV (reference sequence). CDR3 length equals 15 residues. Sequencing used immunoSEQ multiplex PCR; TCRdb keeps in-frame clones, though not all of them. The data hold over a million clones, with roughly 96% observed a single time. This clone was seen once. The genes are TRBV27 and TRBJ1-4; D is unclear. Sequenced: naive CD4+ T cells sorted from blood. Subset in this sample: CD45RA+ positively selected. The clonotype comes from a man younger than 45 in good health. The DNA for the CDR3 is TGTGCCAGCAGTTTACTGTACCAGGTGGATGAAAAACTGTTTTTT. This encodes CASSLLYQVDEKLFF.